This T cell receptor beta chain was found in a study of blood T cell repertoires in COVID-19. Using immunoSEQ multiplex PCR, the repertoire was profiled, and TCRdb retains in-frame clones only, with some absent. The sample has about 46,000 clones, 86% seen once; the top ten hold approximately 3.1%. The V gene lost 3 bases and the J gene lost 0 bases, with 23 bases spanning the gap. Germline assignment: CDR1 SGHRS and CDR2 YFSETQ. This CDR3 spans 19 amino acids. The clonotype comes from a woman aged 50 to 60 who had recovered from COVID-19. The chain recombines TRBV5-1 with TRBJ2-3; tentative D call: TRBD2 (6 bases). The sequencing sample was made of PBMCs or T cells enriched from blood (not recorded which). CDR3 bases: TGCGCCAGCAGCTACGTCAGAACGGGTCTAGCGTATAGCACAGATACGCAGTATTTT. The encoded protein is CASSYVRTGLAYSTDTQYF.